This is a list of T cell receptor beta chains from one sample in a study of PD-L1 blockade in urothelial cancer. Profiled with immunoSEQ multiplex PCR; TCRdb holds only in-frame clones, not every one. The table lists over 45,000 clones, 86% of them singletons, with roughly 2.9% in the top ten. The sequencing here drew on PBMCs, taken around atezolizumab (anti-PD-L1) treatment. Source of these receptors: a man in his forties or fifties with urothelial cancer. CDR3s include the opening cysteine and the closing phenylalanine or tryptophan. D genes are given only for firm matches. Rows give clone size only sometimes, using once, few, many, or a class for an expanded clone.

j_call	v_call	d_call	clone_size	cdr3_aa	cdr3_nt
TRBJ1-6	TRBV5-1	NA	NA	CASSPGQLSDSPLHF	TGCGCCAGCAGCCCCGGACAGTTATCGGATTCACCCCTCCACTTT
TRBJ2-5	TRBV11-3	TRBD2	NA	CASSLGAGGPQETQYF	TGTGCCAGCAGCTTAGGAGCGGGAGGCCCCCAGGAGACCCAGTACTTC
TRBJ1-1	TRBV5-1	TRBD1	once	CASSSRGQGNTEAFF	TGCGCCAGCAGCTCCCGGGGACAGGGGAACACTGAAGCTTTCTTT
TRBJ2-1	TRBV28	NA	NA	CASSVSGYRYNEQFF	TGTGCCAGCAGTGTGAGCGGATATCGCTACAATGAGCAGTTCTTC
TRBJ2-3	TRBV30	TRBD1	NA	CAWSFRTGKEEDTQYF	TGTGCCTGGAGTTTTCGGACAGGGAAAGAGGAAGATACGCAGTATTTT
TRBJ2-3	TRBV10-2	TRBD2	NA	CASSQREGVTDTQYF	TGCGCCAGCAGCCAGCGGGAGGGAGTCACAGATACGCAGTATTTT
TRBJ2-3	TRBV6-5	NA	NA	CASRPSSTNTQYF	TGTGCCAGCAGACCAAGCAGTACTAATACGCAGTATTTT
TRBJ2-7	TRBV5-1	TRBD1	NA	CASKGGLLGGTGDYEQYF	TGCGCCAGCAAAGGCGGGCTGCTCGGAGGGACAGGGGATTACGAGCAGTACTTC
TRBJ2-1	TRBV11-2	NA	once	CASSPKIEQFF	TGTGCCAGCAGCCCTAAAATTGAGCAGTTCTTC
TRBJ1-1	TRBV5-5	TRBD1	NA	CASSSGQVHTEAFF	TGTGCCAGCAGCTCCGGACAGGTCCACACTGAAGCTTTCTTT
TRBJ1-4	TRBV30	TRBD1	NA	CAWSPGQGKNEKLFF	TGTGCCTGGAGTCCCGGACAGGGTAAAAATGAAAAACTGTTTTTT
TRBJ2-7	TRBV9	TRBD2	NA	CASSAHSGRASYEQYF	TGTGCCAGCAGCGCCCATAGCGGGAGGGCTTCCTACGAGCAGTACTTC
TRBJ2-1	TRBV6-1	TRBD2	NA	CASSEAPGLAYNEQFF	TGTGCCAGCAGTGAAGCACCGGGACTAGCCTACAATGAGCAGTTCTTC
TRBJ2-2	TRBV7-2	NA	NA	CASSETRTGELFF	TGTGCCAGCAGCGAGACTAGGACCGGGGAGCTGTTTTTT
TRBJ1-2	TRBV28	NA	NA	CASIAGGANYGYTF	TGTGCCAGCATCGCGGGGGGAGCTAACTATGGCTACACCTTC
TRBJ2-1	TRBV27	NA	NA	CASSTDYNEQFF	TGTGCCAGCAGTACAGATTACAATGAGCAGTTCTTC
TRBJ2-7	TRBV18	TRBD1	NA	CASSPQRQGAHEQYF	TGTGCCAGCTCACCCCAGCGACAGGGGGCCCACGAGCAGTACTTC
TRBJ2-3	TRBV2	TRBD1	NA	CASRPRGQGYTDTQYF	TGTGCCAGCAGGCCCAGGGGGCAGGGATACACAGATACGCAGTATTTT
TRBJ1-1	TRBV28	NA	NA	CASSTTPGTEAFF	TGTGCCAGCAGTACGACCCCGGGGACTGAAGCTTTCTTT
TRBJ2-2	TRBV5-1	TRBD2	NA	CASSLKDPTSAGGTGELFF	TGCGCCAGCAGCTTGAAGGACCCGACTAGCGCCGGTGGGACCGGGGAGCTGTTTTTT